This T cell receptor beta chain was sequenced during a study of regulatory T cells in long-lasting Graves disease. Time point denoted: newly diagnosed GD, antithyroid drugs for less than 3 months. The TCR library was made from RNA that had been extracted from PBMCs in TRIzol. Study-level points and caveats: Having only a small sample size may have limited accuracy.

Trimming removed 4 bases from V and 4 bases from J; junction bases left unmatched: 9. In germline, CDR1 is SNHLY, CDR2 FYNNEI. This CDR3 contains 16 residues. Library construction for TCR beta used iRepertoire HTBI primers and Arm-PCR of CDR3 regions. TCRdb reprocessed the multiplex PCR reads via MiXCR and lists one record per CDR3 protein. The sample includes some 490,000 distinct CDR3 sequences, around 13% of them seen just once. As regards this clonotype: Its antigen remains unidentified.

A further study also used this sample, focusing on T cells in Graves' hyperthyroidism and ophthalmopathy. That investigation notes: Separation of ophthalmopathy from stable hyperthyroidism was achieved by a 13 V-J model.

The V gene is TRBV2, the J gene TRBJ2-5; 10 nucleotides align to TRBD2. The source was peripheral blood mononuclear cells (PBMCs), collected at new diagnosis, from a patient treated with antithyroid drugs. This clonotype was sampled from a woman aged 25 to 45 with Graves disease. The CDR3 bases are TGTGCCAGCAGTGGTCCTAGCGGGAGCATTATAGAGACCCAGTACTTC. Protein product: CASSGPSGSIIETQYF.